This entry lists 16 T cell receptor beta chains sequenced from one sample in a study of blood T cells in healthy people across ages. The authors ran a second PCR of about 6 to 12 cycles using a sample-barcoded 5' primer and a J-beta primer mix. MiXCR, applied by TCRdb to the 5' RACE reads, yields one record per CDR3 protein. The sample consists of about 640,000 distinct CDR3 sequences, 35% to 50% of them appearing once. Sample: blood. The source is a man of 80 years or more in good health.

This clonotype was detected only a few times. The V call is TRBV9, the J call TRBJ2-1; no reliable D call. Per germline, CDR1 SGDLS and CDR2 YYNGEE. The CDR3 has 14 amino acids. The V and J ends lost 0 bases and 7 bases respectively, with 11 bases between them. CDR3 residues: CASSVAPAANEQFF. The CDR3 DNA reads as TGTGCCAGCAGCGTAGCCCCTGCGGCGAATGAGCAGTTCTTC.

In its sample, this clonotype was seen a few times. The chain recombines TRBV6-2 or TRBV6-3 with TRBJ2-1; a possible D gene is TRBD1 (5 bases). CDR1 is MNHEY and CDR2 is SVGEGT in the germline V gene. The CDR3 contains 13 residues. V was trimmed by 2 bases and J by 10 bases, leaving 12 bases between them. CDR3 coding DNA: TGTGCCAGCAGTTACGGGGCAGCATGGGAGCAGTTCTTC. Translation: CASSYGAAWEQFF.

The chain joins TRBV29-1 to TRBJ2-1; TRBD2 matches at 10 bases. V dropped 3 bases and J dropped 8; count of bases not matched to a gene: 4. This CDR3 is 13 amino acids long. The germline gives CDR1 SQVTM, CDR2 ANQGSEA. The CDR3 nucleotides read TGCAGCGTTGAGAGCGGGGGGGGCTATGAGCAGTTCTTC. This translates into CSVESGGGYEQFF.

The chain joins TRBV20-1 to TRBJ2-7; tentative D call: TRBD1 (5 bases). In germline, CDR1 is DFQATT, CDR2 SNEGSKA (reference sequence). The V and J ends lost 3 bases and 3 bases respectively, with 9 bases between them. The CDR3 spans 12 residues. CDR3: CSARKGIYEQYF. The CDR3 coding sequence is TGCAGTGCTAGGAAGGGGATCTACGAGCAGTACTTC.

The chain joins TRBV9 to TRBJ2-4; TRBD1 aligns across 9 bases. This CDR3 region has 14 residues. Germline CDR1 SGDLS, CDR2 YYNGEE. J gave up 9 bases and V 0 bases, and 4 bases lay outside the gene matches. The CDR3 spells CASSVEGQGSIQYF. CDR3 DNA: TGTGCCAGCAGCGTAGAAGGACAGGGGAGCATTCAGTACTTC.

The chain carries TRBV5-1 and TRBJ2-7, with D possibly being TRBD2 (6 bases). The V and J ends lost 0 bases and 4 bases respectively, with 14 bases between them. Germline V CDR1 and CDR2: SGHRS, YFSETQ. CDR3 length: 15 residues. The CDR3 reads CASSLERTGVYEQYF. CDR3 DNA: TGCGCCAGCAGCTTGGAAAGGACGGGAGTTTACGAGCAGTACTTC.

The CDR3 DNA reads TGTGCCAGCAGTTTATGGGCTAGCGGGAGGAATGAGCAGTTCTTC. Protein: CASSLWASGRNEQFF. The chain uses TRBV28 and TRBJ2-1; TRBD2 aligns across 11 bases. The CDR3 is 15 residues long. J gave up 7 bases and V 0 bases, and 2 bases lay outside the gene matches. Germline assignment: CDR1 MDHEN and CDR2 SYDVKM.

The V gene is TRBV20-1, the J gene TRBJ2-5; 12 bases agree with TRBD2. Germline V gives CDR1 DFQATT, CDR2 SNEGSKA (reference sequence). The V segment lost 3 bases and the J segment 3 bases; nucleotides outside the gene matches: 8. This CDR3 is 16 amino acids long. CDR3 sequence: CSASPIGLAGKETQYF. For the CDR3, the DNA is TGCAGTGCTAGCCCCATCGGACTAGCGGGAAAAGAGACCCAGTACTTC.

With respect to this clonotype: One end of the junction fails to match germline, which may point to a read error. This chain joins TRBV20-1 and TRBJ1-2, with TRBD1 identical over 10 bases. CDR3 length: 15 residues. The germline gives CDR1 DFQATT, CDR2 SNEGSKA (reference sequence). The CDR3 region has the DNA TGCAGTGCTAGAGCTGGGACAGGGGCCGCCTATGGCTGCACCTTC. Its translation is CSARAGTGAAYGCTF.

This clonotype was seen a handful of times. The CDR3 bases are TGTGCCAGCAGCCAAGTGGATACAACTAATGAAAAACTGTTTTTT. Amino acids: CASSQVDTTNEKLFF. The rearrangement uses TRBV4-2 and TRBJ1-4; no reliable D call. CDR1 and CDR2 (germline): LGHNA, YNFKEQ. V lost 1 base and J 0 bases, leaving 6 bases between the germline ends. This CDR3 is 15 amino acids long.

The J gene is TRBJ1-6, the V gene TRBV6-2 or TRBV6-3; 9 positions agree with TRBD1. The trim removed 4 bases at V and 9 bases at J, leaving 4 bases unmatched. Germline CDR1 is MNHEY and CDR2 is SVGEGT. CDR3 length: 14 amino acids. CDR3 bases: TGTGCCAGCAGTTGGACAGGGGACGGTTCACCCCTCCACTTT. It yields the protein CASSWTGDGSPLHF.

This clonotype was detected only a few times. V and J are TRBV6-2 or TRBV6-3 and TRBJ2-7; D is undetermined. Germline CDR1 is MNHEY and CDR2 is SVGEGT. V lost 2 bases and J 2 bases, leaving 19 bases between the germline ends. The CDR3 loop spans 17 amino acids. The CDR3 sequence: CASSYDAPGPNTYEQYF. The CDR3 DNA reads as TGTGCCAGCAGTTACGACGCCCCAGGCCCTAATACCTACGAGCAGTACTTC.

This clonotype was picked up one time. CDR3 protein: CSASTGFRQQPQHF. CDR3 bases: TGCAGTGCTAGCACGGGATTTCGACAACAGCCCCAGCATTTT. The chain couples TRBV20-1 to TRBJ1-5; D uncertain. The germline V and J ends were trimmed by 3 bases and 7 bases, with 16 bases remaining between them. Germline V gene lookup returns CDR1 DFQATT and CDR2 SNEGSKA (reference sequence). The CDR3 is 14 amino acids.

The chain combines TRBV5-5 with TRBJ2-7; 8 positions match TRBD1. The germline V gene has CDR1 SGHKS and CDR2 YYEKEE (reference sequence). V shed 4 bases, J shed 0 bases, and the junction held 6 bases outside the gene matches. This CDR3 region has 15 residues. The CDR3 region is CASSKGQGLSYEQYF. In DNA form, the CDR3 reads TGTGCCAGCAGCAAAGGACAGGGACTCTCCTACGAGCAGTACTTC.

This chain joins TRBV5-1 and TRBJ2-1; no clear D gene. V dropped 0 bases and J dropped 10 bases, with 14 bases sitting between them. The CDR3 extends over 14 amino acids. The germline V gene has CDR1 SGHRS and CDR2 YFSETQ. The CDR3 DNA is TGCGCCAGCAGCTTGGAGACTCCCTCCTACGAGCAGTTCTTC. Residues: CASSLETPSYEQFF.

In its sample, this clonotype was seen many times. This chain joins TRBV7-9 and TRBJ1-2, with D possibly matching TRBD1 (6 bases). This CDR3 comprises 15 residues. The V and J ends lost 4 bases and 4 bases respectively, with 16 bases between them. CDR1 and CDR2 from the germline V gene are SEHNR and FQNEAQ (reference sequence). CDR3 sequence (DNA): TGTGCCAGCAGCTCATCGGGCTTAGGGGGCTATGGCTACACCTTC. Protein sequence: CASSSSGLGGYGYTF. Together with reference TRBV7-9 and TRBJ1-2, the CDR3 gives the full variable domain: DTGVSQNPRHKITKRGQNVTFRCDPISEHNRLYWYRQTLGQGPEFLTYFQNEAQLEKSRLLSDRFSAERPKGSFSTLEIQRTEQGDSAMYLCASSSSGLGGYGYTFGSGTRLTVV.